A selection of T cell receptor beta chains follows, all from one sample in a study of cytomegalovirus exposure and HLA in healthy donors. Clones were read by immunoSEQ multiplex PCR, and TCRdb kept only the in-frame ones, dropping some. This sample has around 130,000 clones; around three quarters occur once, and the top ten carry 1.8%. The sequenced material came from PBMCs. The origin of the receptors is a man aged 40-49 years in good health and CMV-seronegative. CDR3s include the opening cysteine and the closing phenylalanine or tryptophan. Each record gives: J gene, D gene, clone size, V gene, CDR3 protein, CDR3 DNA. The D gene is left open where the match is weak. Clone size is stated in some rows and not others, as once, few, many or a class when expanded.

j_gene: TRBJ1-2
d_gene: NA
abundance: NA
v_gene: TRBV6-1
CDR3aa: CASSTYRGDYGYTF
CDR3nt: TGTGCCAGCAGTACCTACCGGGGGGACTATGGCTACACCTTC

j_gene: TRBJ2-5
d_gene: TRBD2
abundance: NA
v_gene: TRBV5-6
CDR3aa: CASSLYLTSSQETQYF
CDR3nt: TGTGCCAGCAGCTTGTATCTGACTAGCAGCCAAGAGACCCAGTACTTC

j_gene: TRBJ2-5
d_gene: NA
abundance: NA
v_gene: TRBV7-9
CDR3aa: CASSPQGSLAETQYF
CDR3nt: TGTGCCAGCAGCCCACAGGGTAGCTTGGCCGAGACCCAGTACTTC

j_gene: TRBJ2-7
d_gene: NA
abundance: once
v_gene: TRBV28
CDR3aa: CASSFGALLATYEQYF
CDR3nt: TGTGCCAGCAGTTTCGGGGCCCTACTAGCTACCTACGAGCAGTACTTC

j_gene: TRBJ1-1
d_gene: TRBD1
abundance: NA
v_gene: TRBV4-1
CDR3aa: CASSQGDRLWNTEAFF
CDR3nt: TGCGCCAGCAGCCAGGGGGACAGACTCTGGAACACTGAAGCTTTCTTT

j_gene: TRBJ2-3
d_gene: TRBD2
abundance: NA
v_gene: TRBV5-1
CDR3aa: CASSLLPTTSGSTDTQYF
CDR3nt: TGCGCCAGCAGCTTGTTACCCACGACTAGCGGGAGCACAGATACGCAGTATTTT

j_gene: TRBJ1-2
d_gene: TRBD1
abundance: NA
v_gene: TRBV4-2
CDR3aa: CASSQQGDANYGYTF
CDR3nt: TGTGCCAGCAGCCAACAGGGGGACGCTAACTATGGCTACACCTTC

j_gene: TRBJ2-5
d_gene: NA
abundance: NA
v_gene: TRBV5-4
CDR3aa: CASSPRGDQETQYF
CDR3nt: TGTGCCAGCAGCCCCCGAGGAGACCAAGAGACCCAGTACTTC

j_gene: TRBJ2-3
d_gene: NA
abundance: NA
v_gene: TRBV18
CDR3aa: CASSPGGTDTQYF
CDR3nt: TGTGCCAGCTCACCGGGCGGGACAGATACGCAGTATTTT

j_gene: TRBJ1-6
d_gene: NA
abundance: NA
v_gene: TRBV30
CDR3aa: CAWAWTARQTSSYNSPLHF
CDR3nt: TGTGCCTGGGCCTGGACGGCCCGACAGACGAGCTCCTATAATTCACCCCTCCACTTT

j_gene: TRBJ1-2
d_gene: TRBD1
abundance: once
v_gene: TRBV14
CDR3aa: CASSLAGTGGSYGYTF
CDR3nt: TGTGCCAGCAGCTTAGCCGGGACAGGGGGTTCCTATGGCTACACCTTC

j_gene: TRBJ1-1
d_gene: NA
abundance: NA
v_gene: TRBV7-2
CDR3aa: CASSFRGGTEAFF
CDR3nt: TGTGCCAGCAGCTTCAGGGGCGGGACTGAAGCTTTCTTT

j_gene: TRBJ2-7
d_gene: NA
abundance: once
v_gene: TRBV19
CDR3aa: CASSISGQAYEQYF
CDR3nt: TGTGCCAGTAGTATTTCAGGGCAGGCCTACGAGCAGTACTTC